This TCR beta chain emerged from a study of CD8 T cells in Susac syndrome. cDNA came from approximately 0.5 to 1 ug RNA primed by random hexamers. Via MiXCR, TCRdb re-called the immunoSEQ multiplex PCR reads, giving one row per CDR3 protein. Among about 52,000 distinct CDR3 sequences listed, 93% were seen once. This clonotype was found once. Germline assignment: CDR1 LNHDA and CDR2 SQIVND (reference sequence). V was trimmed by 3 bases and J by 4 bases, leaving 9 bases between them. The length of the CDR3 is 13 residues. TEMRA cells underwent FACS enrichment and CD8+ and CD4+ T cells underwent negative isolation.

The sequenced material came from CD8+ T cells from PBMCs. This receptor was identified in a human donor with multiple sclerosis. The chain has TRBV19 and TRBJ1-1; the D is unclear. The CDR3 is CASSMGYATEAFF. The CDR3 DNA reads as TGTGCCAGTAGTATGGGGTATGCCACTGAAGCTTTCTTT.